A single sample is the source of the 20 T cell receptor beta chains below, sequenced in a study of long-term antiretroviral therapy in people with HIV. A v3.0 immunoSEQ assay was performed at survey level. Sequencing used immunoSEQ multiplex PCR; TCRdb keeps in-frame clones, though not all of them. This sample has around 28,000 clones; approximately 90% occur once, and the top ten carry roughly 3.9%. The sample here was unsorted PBMCs, taken 1.8 years after starting antiretroviral therapy. These receptors originate from a woman younger than 35 with HIV.

CDR3 sequence: CASSQDRVPPYEQYF. The CDR3 region has the DNA TGTGCCAGCAGCCAAGACAGGGTACCCCCCTACGAGCAGTACTTC. The chain employs TRBV5-4 and TRBJ2-7; TRBD1 aligns across 7 bases. With V trimmed by 4 bases and J by 2 bases, 9 bases remained unmatched. The CDR3 spans 15 residues. CDR1 and CDR2 from the germline V gene are SGHNT and YYREEE (reference sequence).

The chain uses TRBV4-1 and TRBJ2-2; 9 bases agree with TRBD2. Germline V gene lookup returns CDR1 MGHRA and CDR2 YSYEKL. The junction had 6 bases not matched to a gene; V was cut back by 4 bases and J by 0 bases. The CDR3 sequence is 17 residues long. CDR3 DNA: TGCGCCAGCAGCCTGGTAGCGGGAGCCGCGAACACCGGGGAGCTGTTTTTT. Its protein product is CASSLVAGAANTGELFF.

The gene calls are TRBV28 and TRBJ2-7; possible D gene TRBD1, 6 bases. This CDR3 is 16 amino acids long. V lost 7 bases and J lost 3, with 22 bases in between. Germline CDR1 MDHEN, CDR2 SYDVKM. The CDR3 DNA reads as TGTGCCAGCACCTGGGGGCGGGCCGACTGGAACTACGAGCAGTACTTC. This gives the protein CASTWGRADWNYEQYF.

The chain combines TRBV18 with TRBJ2-2; D possibly corresponds to TRBD2 (6 bases). CDR3 length: 17 residues. Germline V gene lookup returns CDR1 KGHSH and CDR2 LQKENI. V lost 2 bases and J lost 0, with 13 bases in between. The CDR3 loop is CASSPVVGDSNTGELFF. DNA of the CDR3: TGTGCCAGCTCACCAGTAGTAGGGGACTCGAACACCGGGGAGCTGTTTTTT.

V usage is TRBV4-2 and J usage is TRBJ1-2; D not certain. Germline CDR1 reads LGHNA; CDR2 reads YNFKEQ. The V end was cut by 10 bases, the J end by 0 bases, with 27 bases between. This CDR3 contains 18 residues. CDR3 residues: CATTPQRRTMGTNYGYTF. DNA of the CDR3: TGTGCCACCACCCCGCAGCGCAGGACTATGGGGACTAACTATGGCTACACCTTC.

The chain carries TRBV10-3 and TRBJ2-7; TRBD2 matches 13 bases. Germline V gives CDR1 ENHRY, CDR2 SYGVKD. V trimming: 0 bases; J trimming: 4 bases; junction bases outside the gene matches: 3. The CDR3 length is 16 residues. CDR3 DNA: TGTGCCATCAGTGAGTCTGAGACTAGCGGGAGGTACGAGCAGTACTTC. As protein: CAISESETSGRYEQYF.

A few counts support this clone. The genes are TRBV21-1 and TRBJ2-3. TRBV21-1 is assigned pseudogene status. The CDR3 is 16 residues long. The CDR3 DNA follows: TGTGCCAGCAGCAAAGTCCCTTCGGCCAGGGAGGATACGCAGTATTTT. Translated: CASSKVPSAREDTQYF.

The genes are TRBV27 and TRBJ2-3; D might be TRBD1 (6 bases). Trimming cost V 9 bases and J 0 bases, with 25 bases left between them. This CDR3 spans 18 amino acids. Germline CDR1 reads MNHEY; CDR2 reads SMNVEV (reference sequence). The CDR3 sequence is CASTSYGQPRGSTDTQYF. CDR3 DNA sequence: TGTGCCAGTACGAGTTATGGGCAGCCTAGGGGGAGCACAGATACGCAGTATTTT.

The chain has TRBV27 and TRBJ1-4, with a possible D match to TRBD1 (5 bases). The V end was cut by 1 base, the J end by 6 bases, with 12 bases between. The CDR3 contains 15 residues. CDR1 and CDR2 from the germline V gene are MNHEY and SMNVEV (reference sequence). CDR3: CASSLLGGGDEKLFF. CDR3 nucleotide sequence: TGTGCCAGCAGTTTATTGGGGGGGGGAGATGAAAAACTGTTTTTT. Filled out from reference TRBV27 and TRBJ1-4, the complete variable domain reads EAQVTQNPRYLITVTGKKLTVTCSQNMNHEYMSWYRQDPGLGLRQIYYSMNVEVTDKGDVPEGYKVSRKEKRNFPLILESPSPNQTSLYFCASSLLGGGDEKLFFGSGTQLSVL.

The CDR3 DNA is TGTGCCAGTAGTATGTCGGGGGGCCCAGGCACAGATACGCAGTATTTT. This sequence encodes CASSMSGGPGTDTQYF. The J gene is TRBJ2-3, the V gene TRBV19, with D possibly being TRBD2 (7 bases). The CDR3 loop spans 16 amino acids. In germline, CDR1 is LNHDA, CDR2 SQIVND (reference sequence). V was pared by 3 bases and J by 1 base, with 14 bases between.

The chain is built from TRBV2 and TRBJ2-7, with TRBD2 identical over 8 bases. Germline V lookup: CDR1 SNHLY, CDR2 FYNNEI. The CDR3 contains 15 residues. With 3 bases clipped from V and 3 bases from J, the junction kept 7 bases outside the gene matches. The CDR3 nucleotides read TGTGCCAGCAGTGATAGGTCGGGGGGGGGCTACGAGCAGTACTTC. It encodes CASSDRSGGGYEQYF.

V is TRBV23-1 and J is TRBJ2-7; possibly TRBD1 for D (6 bases). TRBV23-1 is identified as an open reading frame with a role that is uncertain. The CDR3 loop spans 19 amino acids. V was clipped by 8 bases and J by 5 bases, with 34 bases between them. The CDR3 sequence: CASAMASGQSAVPYHEQYF. The CDR3 coding sequence is TGCGCCAGCGCAATGGCGTCAGGACAGTCGGCCGTACCATACCACGAGCAGTACTTC.

This chain joins TRBV7-3 and TRBJ2-6, with D uncertain. CDR3 length: 15 residues. Germline assignment: CDR1 SGHTA and CDR2 FQGTGA. The V gene lost 5 bases and the J gene lost 4 bases, with 12 bases spanning the gap. CDR3 amino acids: CASSAPSYGANVLTF. The CDR3 DNA follows: TGTGCCAGCAGCGCCCCGTCCTACGGGGCCAACGTCCTGACTTTC.

The rearrangement links TRBV4-1 to TRBJ2-1; 12 nucleotides line up with TRBD2. Per the germline V gene, CDR1 is MGHRA and CDR2 is YSYEKL. The CDR3 sequence is 18 residues long. V was clipped by 0 bases and J by 3 bases; unmatched bases: 6. The CDR3 reads CASSQERLAGEVYNEQFF. Written as DNA, the CDR3 is TGCGCCAGCAGCCAAGAGAGACTAGCGGGAGAGGTCTACAATGAGCAGTTCTTC.

The chain has TRBV7-2 and TRBJ2-1, with TRBD2 identical over 8 bases. CDR1 SGHTA and CDR2 FQGNSA come from the germline V gene. The junction had 8 bases not matched to a gene; V was cut back by 2 bases and J by 2 bases. The CDR3 spans 17 residues. The CDR3, as DNA: TGTGCCAGCAGCTTACTAGCGGGTTGGGGGACCTACAATGAGCAGTTCTTC. Protein sequence: CASSLLAGWGTYNEQFF.

The genes are TRBV4-3 and TRBJ2-7; a weak D match, TRBD1 (5 bases). Germline V gene sequence: CDR1 LGHNA, CDR2 YSLEER. The CDR3 consists of 12 residues. Trimming removed 4 bases from V and 6 bases from J, with 10 bases in between. CDR3 protein: CASSPWGGEQYF. The CDR3 bases are TGCGCCAGCAGCCCCTGGGGCGGCGAGCAGTACTTC.

J is TRBJ2-5 and V is TRBV28; D possibly uses TRBD1 or TRBD2 (5 bases each). TRBJ2-7 matches the DNA end more closely, so the J call is doubtful. CDR3 length equals 13 residues. Germline V gives CDR1 MDHEN, CDR2 SYDVKM. CDR3 sequence: CASSVGRSYEQYF. DNA for the CDR3: TGTGCCAGCAGTGTGGGACGCTCCTACGAGCAGTACTTC.

The chain has TRBV28 and TRBJ2-7; TRBD1 agrees at 9 bases. This CDR3 is 15 amino acids long. V trimming: 6 bases; J trimming: 4 bases; junction bases outside the gene matches: 10. Per the germline V gene, CDR1 is MDHEN and CDR2 is SYDVKM. The CDR3 region has the DNA TGTGCCAGCAGCGTAAGGTCGGGACAGGGTTACGAGCAGTACTTC. It specifies CASSVRSGQGYEQYF.

The chain links TRBV11-2 to TRBJ2-5, with TRBD2 matching over 7 bases. Germline CDR1 reads SGHAT; CDR2 reads FQNNGV. Unmatched junction bases numbered 12, after V lost 4 bases and J lost 1 base. The CDR3 loop spans 17 amino acids. The CDR3 coding sequence is TGTGCCAGCAGCTCCGCAAAAGGACTAGACAGCCAAGAGACCCAGTACTTC. Residues: CASSSAKGLDSQETQYF.

The V gene is TRBV4-2, the J gene TRBJ2-7, with D tentatively TRBD1 (6 bases). Germline V gene sequence: CDR1 LGHNA, CDR2 YNFKEQ. V lost 0 bases and J lost 7, with 10 bases in between. The CDR3 has 13 residues. The CDR3 is CASSQDLGGEQYF. The CDR3 DNA follows: TGTGCCAGCAGCCAAGACCTAGGGGGAGAGCAGTACTTC.